Following are 10 T cell receptor beta chains from one sample sequenced in a study of T cells after posttransplantation cyclophosphamide. Measured with immunoSEQ multiplex PCR; TCRdb has only the in-frame clones, and not every one. The profile shows around 50,000 clones, 92% of them singletons. The sample was PBMCs. These receptors originate from a woman between 45 and 60 years old in good health and a related stem cell transplant donor.

The chain links TRBV18 to TRBJ1-1; 12 bases match TRBD1. The CDR3 has 17 residues. The germline V gene has CDR1 KGHSH and CDR2 LQKENI. The junction had 11 bases not matched to a gene; V was cut back by 3 bases and J by 6 bases. The CDR3 spells CASSPGGTGGRGAEAFF. The CDR3 DNA reads TGTGCCAGCTCACCGGGCGGGACAGGGGGCAGAGGAGCTGAAGCTTTCTTT.

J is TRBJ2-3 and V is TRBV2; 11 bases align to TRBD2. This CDR3 is 14 amino acids long. Germline V gene data show CDR1 as SNHLY and CDR2 as FYNNEI. V shed 4 bases, J shed 6 bases, and the junction held 3 bases outside the gene matches. CDR3 in DNA: TGTGCCAGCAGTGCGACTAGCGGGGCCGATACGCAGTATTTT. Translating gives CASSATSGADTQYF. The variable domain in full, completed from reference TRBV2 and TRBJ2-3, reads EPEVTQTPSHQVTQMGQEVILRCVPISNHLYFYWYRQILGQKVEFLVSFYNNEISEKSEIFDDQFSVERPDGSNFTLKIRSTKLEDSAMYFCASSATSGADTQYFGPGTRLTVL.

V and J are TRBV25-1 and TRBJ2-3; the match to TRBD1 covers 8 bases. This CDR3 spans 13 amino acids. V shed 6 bases and J 4 bases; nucleotides not matched to a gene: 3. Germline CDR1 and CDR2: MGHDK and SYGVNS. In nucleotides, the CDR3 is TGTGCCAGCAGAAAACAGGGGGCAGATACGCAGTATTTT. It encodes CASRKQGADTQYF.

The chain recombines TRBV12-2 with TRBJ2-1; the DNA was not compared with TRBD1, the D call given in the table. TRBV12-2 is assigned pseudogene status. This CDR3 is built from 15 residues. In DNA, the CDR3 is TGTGCAAGTCGCTTAAGTGGGACACCTTACAATGAGCAGTTCTTC. The encoded protein is CASRLSGTPYNEQFF.

This chain uses TRBV7-3 with TRBJ2-3; D gene uncertain. Looked up from germline, CDR1 is SGHTA and CDR2 is FQGTGA. V was shortened by 5 bases and J by 4 bases, with 16 bases between the two germline ends. The CDR3 length is 15 residues. CDR3 region: CASSLGDPAADTQYF. CDR3 coding DNA: TGTGCCAGCAGCCTCGGAGATCCGGCGGCAGATACGCAGTATTTT.

The chain links TRBV19 to TRBJ2-7; 7 nucleotides agree with TRBD2. Germline loops: CDR1 LNHDA, CDR2 SQIVND (reference sequence). The CDR3 contains 13 residues. J was trimmed by 3 bases and V by 8 bases; bases with no gene match: 7. The CDR3 loop is CASSSSGGYEQYF. The CDR3 DNA reads TGTGCCAGTTCCTCATCGGGAGGCTACGAGCAGTACTTC.

V gene TRBV28 combines with J gene TRBJ2-2; 8 positions match TRBD2. The CDR3 extends over 19 amino acids. Unmatched junction bases numbered 9, after V lost 0 bases and J lost 0 bases. In germline, CDR1 is MDHEN, CDR2 SYDVKM. CDR3 nucleotide sequence: TGTGCCAGCAGTTTATGGGTCCAGCGGGAGAGAACGAACACCGGGGAGCTGTTTTTT. This sequence encodes CASSLWVQRERTNTGELFF.

CDR3 region: CASSLSTGGPYEQYF. The DNA for the CDR3 is TGCGCCAGCAGCTTGAGTACAGGGGGGCCCTACGAGCAGTACTTC. This chain uses TRBV5-1 with TRBJ2-7; 8 bases match TRBD1. V lost 1 base, J lost 2 bases, and 5 bases stayed unmatched. Germline CDR1 SGHRS, CDR2 YFSETQ. CDR3 length: 15 residues.

The rearrangement joins TRBV5-1 to TRBJ1-1; the match to TRBD1 covers 11 bases. V lost 6 bases, J lost 0 bases, and 4 bases stayed unmatched. This CDR3 region has 15 residues. The germline V gene encodes CDR1 SGHRS and CDR2 YFSETQ. The CDR3, as DNA: TGCGCCAGCACCCGGACAGGGGGCTTGAACACTGAAGCTTTCTTT. Protein sequence: CASTRTGGLNTEAFF.

The rearrangement uses TRBV4-1 and TRBJ2-5, with a possible D match to TRBD1 (6 bases). The CDR3 loop spans 17 amino acids. Trimming took 0 bases from V and 0 from J, leaving 14 bases between them. Germline values: CDR1 MGHRA, CDR2 YSYEKL. CDR3 loop: CASSQEEQGTYQETQYF. DNA of the CDR3: TGCGCCAGCAGCCAAGAAGAACAGGGTACGTACCAAGAGACCCAGTACTTC.